A selection of T cell receptor beta chains follows, all from one sample in a study of blood T cell repertoires in COVID-19. Sequenced by immunoSEQ multiplex PCR; TCRdb stores in-frame clones only, minus some. The sample yields more than 200,000 clones, about 88% seen once. What was sequenced was PBMCs or T cells enriched from blood (not recorded which). The receptors here all came from a woman between 50 and 59 years old who had recovered from COVID-19. Each CDR3 is given with its conserved first and last residue. Fields, in order: D gene, CDR3 length, J gene, V gene, clone size, CDR3 protein, CDR3 DNA. The D gene is left open where the match is weak. Clone sizes are given selectively: once, few, many, or a class where the clone is expanded.

d_gene: NA
len: 15
j_gene: TRBJ2-1
v_gene: TRBV2
abundance: NA
CDR3aa: CASNDRGTPYNEQFF
CDR3nt: TGTGCCAGCAACGACCGCGGGACTCCCTACAATGAGCAGTTCTTC

d_gene: NA
len: 13
j_gene: TRBJ1-3
v_gene: TRBV6-5
abundance: NA
CDR3aa: CASRNGGGNTIYF
CDR3nt: TGTGCCAGCAGGAACGGCGGGGGTAACACCATATATTTT

d_gene: NA
len: 15
j_gene: TRBJ2-5
v_gene: TRBV29-1
abundance: NA
CDR3aa: CSVEDTRGSQETQYF
CDR3nt: TGCAGCGTTGAAGATACCCGGGGGAGCCAAGAGACCCAGTACTTC

d_gene: NA
len: 16
j_gene: TRBJ2-2
v_gene: TRBV18
abundance: NA
CDR3aa: CASSPPTLSRTGELFF
CDR3nt: TGTGCCAGCTCACCACCGACATTGAGTCGGACCGGGGAGCTGTTTTTT

d_gene: NA
len: 14
j_gene: TRBJ2-1
v_gene: TRBV27
abundance: NA
CDR3aa: CASSKVTGYGEQFF
CDR3nt: TGTGCCAGCAGTAAAGTTACAGGTTACGGTGAGCAGTTCTTC

d_gene: NA
len: 15
j_gene: TRBJ1-1
v_gene: TRBV5-1
abundance: NA
CDR3aa: CASSLRAGQNTEAFF
CDR3nt: TGCGCCAGCAGCTTGCGGGCAGGGCAGAACACTGAAGCTTTCTTT

d_gene: TRBD2
len: 13
j_gene: TRBJ2-2
v_gene: TRBV20-1
abundance: NA
CDR3aa: CSASSGSTGELFF
CDR3nt: TGCAGTGCTAGTAGCGGGAGCACCGGGGAGCTGTTTTTT

d_gene: NA
len: 16
j_gene: TRBJ2-1
v_gene: TRBV11-2
abundance: NA
CDR3aa: CASSLDFGFSDNEQFF
CDR3nt: TGTGCCAGCAGCTTAGATTTCGGGTTTTCCGACAATGAGCAGTTCTTC

d_gene: TRBD1
len: 13
j_gene: TRBJ2-1
v_gene: TRBV29-1
abundance: NA
CDR3aa: CSVESGQEFLQFF
CDR3nt: TGCAGCGTTGAGTCGGGACAGGAGTTTTTGCAGTTCTTC

d_gene: NA
len: 14
j_gene: TRBJ1-1
v_gene: TRBV2
abundance: NA
CDR3aa: CASSEVGGVNEAFF
CDR3nt: TGTGCCAGCAGTGAAGTAGGGGGTGTAAATGAAGCTTTCTTT

d_gene: NA
len: 13
j_gene: TRBJ2-1
v_gene: TRBV29-1
abundance: NA
CDR3aa: CSASDYSYNEQFF
CDR3nt: TGCAGCGCCTCGGACTATTCATACAATGAGCAGTTCTTC

d_gene: TRBD2
len: 16
j_gene: TRBJ2-3
v_gene: TRBV5-1
abundance: few
CDR3aa: CASSWGLAVSTDTQYF
CDR3nt: TGCGCCAGCAGCTGGGGACTAGCGGTTAGCACAGATACGCAGTATTTT

d_gene: NA
len: 15
j_gene: TRBJ2-7
v_gene: TRBV19
abundance: NA
CDR3aa: CASSNLLNRVYEQYF
CDR3nt: TGTGCCAGTAGTAACCTCCTAAACAGGGTCTACGAGCAGTACTTC

d_gene: TRBD2
len: 15
j_gene: TRBJ2-3
v_gene: TRBV3-1/TRBV3-2
abundance: NA
CDR3aa: CASSPVGTSVDTQYF
CDR3nt: TGTGCCAGCAGCCCAGTTGGGACTAGCGTAGATACGCAGTATTTT